The rows below give T cell receptor beta chains drawn from one sample of a study of regulatory T cells in long-lasting Graves disease. A single record per CDR3 protein comes from TCRdb applying MiXCR to the multiplex PCR reads. The sample shows 360,000 or so distinct CDR3 sequences, 15% to 20% of them seen only once. The same sample was also studied in work on T cells in Graves' hyperthyroidism and ophthalmopathy.

This sample comprised peripheral blood mononuclear cells (PBMCs), obtained at new diagnosis, from a patient treated with antithyroid drugs. The receptors here all came from a woman aged 18-35 years with Graves disease. The CDR3 runs from the conserved cysteine through the conserved F or W. D genes are given only for firm matches. Only part of the rows carry a size: once, few, many, or a class if the clone is expanded.

J gene | clone size | V gene | D gene | CDR3 length | CDR3 protein | CDR3 DNA
TRBJ1-1 | many | TRBV3-1 | NA | 14 | CASSQSSGNTEAFF | TGTGCCAGCAGCCAATCTTCAGGGAACACTGAAGCTTTCTTT
TRBJ1-2 | many | TRBV12-3/TRBV12-4 | NA | 12 | CASSWTEYGYTF | TGTGCCAGCAGCTGGACAGAATATGGCTACACCTTC
TRBJ1-3 | NA | TRBV7-9 | NA | 16 | CASSLLGKPSGNTIYF | TGTGCCAGCAGCTTATTGGGCAAACCCTCTGGAAACACCATATATTTT
TRBJ2-3 | many | TRBV11-1 | NA | 17 | CASSSGAGSRAELTQYF | TGTGCCAGCAGCTCGGGGGCTGGATCCCGCGCAGAGCTGACGCAGTATTTT
TRBJ2-1 | many | TRBV20-1 | NA | 15 | CSAERLRDSDNEQFF | TGCAGTGCTGAACGACTCCGGGACTCCGACAATGAGCAGTTCTTC
TRBJ2-7 | many | TRBV6-5 | TRBD2 | 14 | CASSLSGGTYEQYF | TGTGCCAGCAGTTTGAGCGGGGGGACCTACGAGCAGTACTTC
TRBJ2-3 | few | TRBV9 | TRBD2 | 16 | CASSVALAGGPDTQYF | TGTGCCAGCAGCGTAGCACTAGCGGGGGGGCCAGATACGCAGTATTTT
TRBJ1-5 | few | TRBV6-2/TRBV6-3 | NA | 15 | CASRDSTYSNQPQHF | TGTGCCAGCAGGGACAGTACATATAGCAATCAGCCCCAGCATTTT
TRBJ2-1 | many | TRBV5-5 | NA | 15 | CASSLAAWSYNEQFF | TGTGCCAGCAGCTTGGCTGCCTGGTCCTACAATGAGCAGTTCTTC
TRBJ1-3 | few | TRBV9 | NA | 16 | CASSPRGLDSGNTIYF | TGTGCCAGCAGCCCTAGGGGACTCGACTCTGGAAACACCATATATTTT
TRBJ2-7 | NA | TRBV29-1 | NA | 13 | CSVERDTTYEQYF | TGCAGCGTTGAAAGGGACACGACCTACGAGCAGTACTTC
TRBJ2-7 | few | TRBV20-1 | NA | 12 | CSGSTGSYEQYF | TGCAGTGGATCAACAGGGAGCTACGAGCAGTACTTC
TRBJ2-3 | NA | TRBV6-1 | TRBD2 | 19 | CASRESGTSGGRRTDTQYF | TGTGCCAGCCGAGAGTCCGGGACTAGCGGGGGCCGTCGCACAGATACGCAGTATTTT
TRBJ2-1 | many | TRBV7-2 | TRBD2 | 16 | CASSLGAGTSSHEQFF | TGTGCCAGCAGCTTAGGGGCCGGGACTAGTTCGCATGAGCAGTTCTTC
TRBJ2-7 | few | TRBV6-1 | NA | 13 | CASSIRKGGEQYF | TGTGCCAGCAGCATTAGAAAGGGGGGCGAGCAGTACTTC
TRBJ1-1 | few | TRBV20-1 | NA | 12 | CSPERPNTEAFF | TGCAGTCCAGAGAGACCGAACACTGAAGCTTTCTTT
TRBJ1-1 | many | TRBV11-2 | TRBD1 | 15 | CASSFLPGQGTEAFF | TGTGCCAGCAGCTTTCTACCGGGACAGGGCACTGAAGCTTTCTTT
TRBJ2-4 | many | TRBV7-2 | TRBD1 | 14 | CASGAGQGKNIQYF | TGTGCCAGCGGAGCGGGACAGGGAAAAAACATTCAGTACTTC
TRBJ2-1 | NA | TRBV4-1 | TRBD2 | 15 | CASSRTSGGGNEQFF | TGCGCCAGCAGCCGGACTAGCGGGGGTGGCAATGAGCAGTTCTTC
TRBJ1-1 | many | TRBV2 | NA | 11 | CASSEILGAFF | TGTGCCAGCAGTGAGATCCTAGGAGCTTTCTTT
TRBJ2-5 | few | TRBV29-1 | TRBD2 | 14 | CSVHWGGRQETQYF | TGCAGCGTCCACTGGGGGGGTCGCCAAGAGACCCAGTACTTC
TRBJ1-6 | NA | TRBV7-9 | NA | 15 | CASSLARGSGSPLHF | TGTGCCAGCAGCTTAGCTCGAGGGTCCGGCTCACCCCTCCACTTT
TRBJ2-7 | many | TRBV20-1 | TRBD2 | 15 | CSAGELAVTVGEQYF | TGCAGTGCTGGGGAACTAGCGGTGACTGTTGGGGAGCAGTACTTC
TRBJ2-2 | many | TRBV5-1 | TRBD1 | 16 | CASSLIRDRADGELFF | TGCGCCAGCAGCTTGATAAGAGACAGGGCGGACGGGGAGCTGTTTTTT
TRBJ1-6 | NA | TRBV11-2 | NA | 12 | CASSRVESPLHF | TGTGCCAGCAGCAGGGTCGAATCACCCCTCCACTTT
TRBJ2-7 | few | TRBV20-1 | NA | 14 | CSILAKAGAGEQYF | TGCAGTATTCTCGCAAAGGCAGGCGCCGGGGAGCAGTACTTC
TRBJ2-3 | few | TRBV7-9 | NA | 16 | CASRRGGGTDTDTQYF | TGTGCCAGCAGGCGGGGCGGGGGGACAGACACAGATACGCAGTATTTT
TRBJ2-2 | many | TRBV12-3/TRBV12-4 | NA | 14 | CASSLVLRSGELFF | TGTGCCAGCAGTTTGGTCTTGCGGTCCGGGGAGCTGTTTTTT
TRBJ2-1 | NA | TRBV20-1 | TRBD2 | 14 | CSAHPGLAVDEQFF | TGCAGTGCTCACCCGGGACTAGCCGTCGATGAGCAGTTCTTC
TRBJ2-1 | NA | TRBV28 | NA | 15 | CASSFQTYSYNEQFF | TGTGCCAGCAGTTTTCAAACATACTCCTACAATGAGCAGTTCTTC
TRBJ1-1 | few | TRBV3-1 | TRBD1 | 14 | CASSYNRGNTEAFF | TGTGCCAGCAGTTACAACAGGGGAAACACTGAAGCTTTCTTT
TRBJ1-6 | many | TRBV12-3/TRBV12-4 | NA | 15 | CASSLEGMVDSPLHF | TGTGCCAGCAGTTTAGAGGGTATGGTGGATTCACCCCTCCACTTT
TRBJ2-1 | NA | TRBV6-1 | NA | 15 | CASTSHDSTYNEQFF | TGTGCCAGCACCTCCCACGACTCCACCTACAATGAGCAGTTCTTC
TRBJ1-2 | many | TRBV19 | NA | 11 | CAGQSDGGYTF | TGTGCCGGACAAAGCGATGGTGGCTACACCTTC
TRBJ1-2 | many | TRBV20-1 | NA | 13 | CSARAPLLGGYTF | TGCAGTGCTAGAGCCCCCCTTCTGGGAGGCTACACCTTC
TRBJ2-1 | few | TRBV19 | TRBD2 | 15 | CASRRREGSYNEQFF | TGTGCCAGTCGCCGGCGGGAGGGCTCCTACAATGAGCAGTTCTTC
TRBJ2-1 | many | TRBV20-1 | NA | 16 | CSARERYRGAYNEQFF | TGCAGTGCTAGAGAAAGGTACCGGGGCGCCTACAATGAGCAGTTCTTC
TRBJ2-3 | many | TRBV4-1 | TRBD2 | 15 | CASSQDLLAENTQYF | TGCGCCAGCAGCCAAGATTTACTAGCGGAGAATACGCAGTATTTT
TRBJ2-7 | many | TRBV5-1 | NA | 15 | CASSRPAAGDYEQYF | TGCGCCAGCAGCCGCCCGGCAGCTGGTGACTACGAGCAGTACTTC
TRBJ2-1 | many | TRBV20-1 | NA | 14 | CSARGGLGDNEQFF | TGCAGTGCTAGAGGCGGATTGGGCGACAATGAGCAGTTCTTC
TRBJ2-7 | many | TRBV20-1 | TRBD2 | 16 | CSARPGTSGSSYEQYF | TGCAGTGCTAGACCAGGGACTAGCGGGAGCTCCTACGAGCAGTACTTC
TRBJ2-2 | NA | TRBV30 | TRBD2 | 15 | CAWRESGSDTGELFF | TGTGCCTGGAGAGAGAGCGGGAGTGACACCGGGGAGCTGTTTTTT
TRBJ2-1 | many | TRBV24-1 | NA | 14 | CATSDPKEGYEQFF | TGTGCCACCAGTGATCCCAAGGAGGGGTATGAGCAGTTCTTC
TRBJ2-7 | few | TRBV30 | NA | 12 | CAGGLPPYEQYF | TGTGCCGGGGGACTGCCGCCCTACGAGCAGTACTTC
TRBJ2-3 | few | TRBV6-4 | TRBD1 | 14 | CASASGQGVDTQYF | TGTGCCAGCGCGTCGGGACAGGGGGTAGATACGCAGTATTTT
TRBJ2-3 | many | TRBV18 | NA | 17 | CASSLLEEGASTDTQYF | TGTGCCAGCTCACTTCTCGAGGAGGGCGCGAGCACAGATACGCAGTATTTT
TRBJ2-1 | many | TRBV6-1 | NA | 18 | CASSVTGGILAGRDEQFF | TGTGCCAGCAGTGTGACAGGGGGAATACTAGCGGGTCGGGATGAGCAGTTCTTC
TRBJ1-5 | NA | TRBV2 | NA | 17 | CASSLTAWLNSNQPQHF | TGTGCCAGCAGCCTCACGGCGTGGCTTAATAGCAATCAGCCCCAGCATTTT
TRBJ2-1 | many | TRBV28 | TRBD2 | 18 | CASSPILREAVGYNEQFF | TGTGCCAGCAGTCCGATCTTGCGGGAGGCGGTCGGCTACAATGAGCAGTTCTTC
TRBJ2-1 | NA | TRBV6-1 | NA | 11 | CASTLWGEQFF | TGTGCCAGCACCCTATGGGGCGAGCAGTTCTTC
TRBJ2-1 | NA | TRBV12-3/TRBV12-4 | NA | 18 | CASSLALQGLKAYNEQFF | TGTGCCAGCAGTTTAGCCCTACAGGGTCTCAAAGCCTACAATGAGCAGTTCTTC
TRBJ2-1 | many | TRBV10-2 | NA | 15 | CASSESRGRTNEQFF | TGCGCCAGCAGTGAGTCGCGCGGTAGAACCAATGAGCAGTTCTTC
TRBJ2-1 | few | TRBV6-2/TRBV6-3 | TRBD2 | 20 | CASSYYIERLARSRYNEQFF | TGTGCCAGCAGTTACTACATAGAGAGACTAGCCCGCAGTAGATACAATGAGCAGTTCTTC